This TCR beta chain was sequenced for a study of cytotoxic CD8 clonotypes in ibrutinib-treated CLL. As to this clone: Its specificity is unknown. One end of the junction fails to match germline, which may point to a read error.

From germline, CDR1 is MNHEY and CDR2 SMNVEV (reference sequence). This CDR3 spans 12 amino acids. Some clones are missing from TCRdb's copy, which holds only in-frame ones; the method was immunoSEQ multiplex PCR. The table lists some 200,000 clones, approximately 72% of them singletons. The study's findings and limits: Having risen at ibrutinib response, clonality had fallen back toward baseline by progression.

The clonotype was recovered from a human donor with chronic lymphocytic leukemia. The specimen was PBMCs, collected after 24 months of ibrutinib treatment. The rearrangement links TRBV27 to TRBJ2-5; D is unclear. The CDR3 spells CAGRILQETQYF. The CDR3 DNA sequence: TGTGCCGGCAGAATCCTTCAAGAGACCCAGTACTTC.